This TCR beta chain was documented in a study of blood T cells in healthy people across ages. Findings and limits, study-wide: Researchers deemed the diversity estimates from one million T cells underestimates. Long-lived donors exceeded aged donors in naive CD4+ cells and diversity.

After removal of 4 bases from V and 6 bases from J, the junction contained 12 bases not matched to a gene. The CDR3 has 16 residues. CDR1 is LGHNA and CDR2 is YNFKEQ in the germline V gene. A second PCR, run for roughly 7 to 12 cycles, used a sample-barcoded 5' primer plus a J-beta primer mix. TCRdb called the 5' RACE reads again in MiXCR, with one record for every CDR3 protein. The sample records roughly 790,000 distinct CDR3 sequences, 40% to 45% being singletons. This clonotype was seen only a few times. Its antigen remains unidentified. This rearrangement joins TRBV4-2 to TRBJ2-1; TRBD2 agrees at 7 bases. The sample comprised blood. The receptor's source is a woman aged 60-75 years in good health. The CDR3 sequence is CASSLIEAGKFNEQFF. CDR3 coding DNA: TGTGCCAGCAGCCTCATTGAAGCGGGAAAATTCAATGAGCAGTTCTTC.